Reported below is one T cell receptor beta chain. This receptor's antigen is unknown. Base qualities are not at hand, and no much larger clone is one base apart. As encoded in the germline V gene, CDR1 is MDHEN while CDR2 is SYDVKM. V has 5 bases trimmed and J has 2 bases trimmed; junction bases matching no gene number 8. The CDR3 sequence holds 15 residues, the cysteine and phenylalanine included. Only the CDR3 DNA stays, 45 bases, in frame from base 1. Donors formed part of the validation cohort, which comprised approximately 130 subjects and was distinct from the first cohort of over 500 subjects. The library relied on the immunoSEQ multiplex PCR assay. The original pipeline was this. A statistical classification framework was built for diagnosing cytomegalovirus status from the catalog of TCR beta chain sequences. Entries here come from immuneACCESS through TCRdb and include only in-frame sequences with V and J called. Some clones fail to appear in such tables; in the studies checked, an unresolved V gene covers under half of the shortfall, and the cause of the remainder is unknown. Clonal size and the V and J genes are those of that table, whereas D and trimming came from the DNA. This sample is represented by 190,000 or so clones; roughly 84% of them were singletons. Under 3.5% of the sample is taken by the ten largest.

The data derive from a study of cytomegalovirus exposure and HLA in healthy donors (dated by TCRdb to 2016 to 2017). Turning to the overall study: According to a later analysis, one platform produced both the 110 or so validation repertoires and the 720 or so repertoires of the first cohort. The study was designed to test whether signatures of past pathogen exposure could be identified by cataloging public T cell receptors. A separate validation cohort of over a hundred different subjects was used in addition to the roughly 670-subject first cohort. The study combined high-throughput TCR immunosequencing, statistical association of individual TCRs with disease status, and machine learning to predict cytomegalovirus infection status.

The research as a whole found: Across donors, most TCR sequences were observed very rarely, whereas some public TCRs were present in many individuals. Cytomegalovirus status was reported to be diagnosed by the classifier with high specificity and sensitivity in both the original and validation cohorts. In vitro tests confirmed that a few of the cytomegalovirus-associated TCR beta chains recognize cytomegalovirus antigens. Subsequent analysis determined that TCRs grouped into clusters in the first cohort also showed a tendency toward co-occurrence across the roughly 120 validation repertoires, and 94% of cluster scores exceeded 0. The study gave a list of 150 to 200 TCR beta chains associated with cytomegalovirus. A later analysis had no HLA typing for the validation cohort, so co-occurrence there was scored across all 130 or so repertoires. It was suggested by the authors that the approach could potentially be generalized to other disease states and immunological phenotypes.

The receptor was derived from a woman under 30 in good health and CMV-seropositive. Source material: PBMCs. This chain joins TRBV28 to TRBJ1-2; 7 junctional bases match TRBD1. The encoded CDR3 is CASSTPTGLNYGYTF. The nucleotide sequence reads as follows: TGTGCCAGCAGTACCCCGACAGGGTTAAACTATGGCTACACCTTC.